This is a list of T cell receptor beta chains from one sample in a study of CD8 T cells in Susac syndrome. Using its own MiXCR run on the immunoSEQ multiplex PCR reads, TCRdb lists one record per CDR3 protein. Here the sample spans about 150,000 distinct CDR3 sequences, around 93% being singletons. Sequenced input: CD8+ T cells from PBMCs. Receptor source: a human donor with Susac syndrome. The CDR3 runs from the conserved cysteine through the conserved F or W. D genes are given only for firm matches. Some rows mark clone size as missing; the rest say once, few, many or name a class of expanded clone.

size,D,J,V,DNA,CDR3
NA,NA,TRBJ2-1,TRBV7-7,TGTGCTAGCAGCTTAGATTCCGGGGCTGAGCAGTTCTTC,CASSLDSGAEQFF
NA,TRBD1,TRBJ2-1,TRBV7-2,TGTGCCAGCAGCTTAACAGGGGCGAGTTTCGATGAGCAGTTCTTC,CASSLTGASFDEQFF
NA,TRBD1,TRBJ1-2,TRBV25-1,TGTGCCAGCACCGACGGACAGGGTCGCCACTATGGCTACACCTTC,CASTDGQGRHYGYTF
NA,NA,TRBJ2-5,TRBV3-1,TGTGCCAGCAGCGACAGTGGTTTTCAAGAGACCCAGTACTTC,CASSDSGFQETQYF
NA,TRBD1,TRBJ2-7,TRBV29-1,TGCAGCGCCGCGGGACAGGGGGCCTCCTACGAGCAGTACTTC,CSAAGQGASYEQYF
NA,NA,TRBJ2-3,TRBV29-1,TGCAGCGTTGGCGACCCAACTCCAGATACGCAGTATTTT,CSVGDPTPDTQYF
NA,NA,TRBJ2-3,TRBV6-5,TGTGCCAGCTTCAGCACAGATACGCAGTATTTT,CASFSTDTQYF
NA,NA,TRBJ2-5,TRBV29-1,TGCAGCGTTGAGGGCAGGTTGGAGAAGACCCAGTACTTC,CSVEGRLEKTQYF
NA,NA,TRBJ2-1,TRBV2,TGTGCCAGAGGGGTAGCGGAAGACAATGAGCAGTTCTTC,CARGVAEDNEQFF
NA,TRBD1,TRBJ2-3,TRBV20-1,TGCAGTGCCATACAGGGGCCTTCTGGGACAGATACGCAGTATTTT,CSAIQGPSGTDTQYF
NA,TRBD1,TRBJ2-5,TRBV29-1,TGCAGCGGATGGACAGGGTTAGAGACCCAGTACTTC,CSGWTGLETQYF
NA,NA,TRBJ2-7,TRBV20-1,TGCAGTGCGAGGGACGGATATTCCTACGAGCAGTACTTC,CSARDGYSYEQYF
NA,TRBD2,TRBJ2-3,TRBV12-3/TRBV12-4,TGTGCCAGCAGTTCGGGGGGGGGTGAAGATACGCAGTATTTT,CASSSGGGEDTQYF
NA,NA,TRBJ2-2,TRBV6-2/TRBV6-3,TGTGCCAGCAGTTACGGTGACACCGGGGAGCTGTTTTTT,CASSYGDTGELFF
NA,NA,TRBJ2-7,TRBV20-1,TGCAGTGCTAATCAGGTGGGGAAGGGCTACGAGCAGTACTTC,CSANQVGKGYEQYF
NA,NA,TRBJ2-7,TRBV13,TGTGCCAGCAGCTCACAGGGTTCCTCCTACGAGCAGTACTTC,CASSSQGSSYEQYF
NA,NA,TRBJ2-3,TRBV7-9,TGTGCCAGCAGCGTCTCCGGGACTTCCGACACAGATACGCAGTATTTT,CASSVSGTSDTDTQYF
NA,NA,TRBJ1-1,TRBV9,TGTGCCAGCAGCGTAGGCTGGGCGGTGGGGGAAACTGAAGCTTTCTTT,CASSVGWAVGETEAFF
NA,NA,TRBJ1-2,TRBV11-2,TGTGCCAGCAGCTTAGCCTGGGAGGATTTCGGCTACACCTTC,CASSLAWEDFGYTF
NA,NA,TRBJ2-1,TRBV12-3/TRBV12-4,TGTGCCAGCAGTTTAGAGGACGAGCAGTTCTTC,CASSLEDEQFF
NA,TRBD2,TRBJ2-5,TRBV3-1,TGTGCCAGCAGCCAAGTTACTAGCGGGAGCCTTTGGGAGACCCAGTACTTC,CASSQVTSGSLWETQYF
NA,NA,TRBJ2-3,TRBV29-1,TGCAGCGTTGATTTGGAGGGATTGGCTACAGATACGCAGTATTTT,CSVDLEGLATDTQYF
NA,NA,TRBJ1-1,TRBV27,TGTGCCAGCAGTACTATTTCTAAGGGGACTGAAGCTTTCTTT,CASSTISKGTEAFF
NA,NA,TRBJ2-1,TRBV7-8,TGTGCCAGCAACCTCCTAGCAAACTACAATGAGCAGTTCTTC,CASNLLANYNEQFF
NA,TRBD2,TRBJ2-7,TRBV29-1,TGCAGCCATCGGGGAGCGGGAGACGAGCAGTACTTC,CSHRGAGDEQYF
NA,TRBD2,TRBJ2-5,TRBV11-2,TGTGCCAGCAGCTCTGCAACAGCGGGAGTGGAAGAGACCCAGTACTTC,CASSSATAGVEETQYF
NA,TRBD2,TRBJ2-5,TRBV5-1,TGCGCCAGCAGCCCGGGACTAACAAAAGAGACCCAGTACTTC,CASSPGLTKETQYF
NA,NA,TRBJ2-5,TRBV19,TGTGCCAGTAGTACTCACGAGGTAGCGGAGGCCTTAGGGGAGACCCAGTACTTC,CASSTHEVAEALGETQYF
NA,TRBD1,TRBJ2-7,TRBV18,TGTGCCAGCTCACCACCGACAGGGAGTCCCTACGAGCAGTACTTC,CASSPPTGSPYEQYF
NA,TRBD2,TRBJ2-7,TRBV7-9,TGTGCCAGCAGCCCTACTAGCGGGACCCGGGCCGAGCAGTACTTC,CASSPTSGTRAEQYF
NA,NA,TRBJ2-7,TRBV5-4,TGTGCCAGCAGCTTGGTTGGAGCTGGGGACTCCTACGAGCAGTACTTC,CASSLVGAGDSYEQYF
NA,TRBD2,TRBJ2-7,TRBV27,TGTGCCAGCAGCCTCAGCGGGAGGGCCTCCGAGCAGTACTTC,CASSLSGRASEQYF
NA,NA,TRBJ2-7,TRBV12-3/TRBV12-4,TGTGCCAGCAGTTTGGAGGGTTCCTACGAGCAGTACTTC,CASSLEGSYEQYF
NA,TRBD1,TRBJ2-5,TRBV13,TGTGCCAGCAGCTCTGGGACAGGGTGGGAGACCCAGTACTTC,CASSSGTGWETQYF
once,NA,TRBJ1-5,TRBV30,TGTGCCTGGAGTGTTCCTAGACTCAATCAGCCCCAGCATTTT,CAWSVPRLNQPQHF
NA,TRBD2,TRBJ2-1,TRBV3-1,TGTGCCAGCAGCCAACAAACGACTAGCGGGTACAATGAGCAGTTCTTC,CASSQQTTSGYNEQFF
NA,NA,TRBJ2-6,TRBV7-9,TGTGCCAGCAGCGATTCCTCTGGGGCCAACGTCCTGACTTTC,CASSDSSGANVLTF
NA,NA,TRBJ1-1,TRBV25-1,TGTGCCAGCAGTGACGGGGGGAGATCAGCTTTCTTT,CASSDGGRSAFF
few,NA,TRBJ2-7,TRBV30,TGTGCCTGGAAGCAGAGCTCCTACGAGCAGTACTTC,CAWKQSSYEQYF
NA,NA,TRBJ1-5,TRBV7-9,TGTGCCAGCAGCTCCGCGGATCAGCCCCAGCATTTT,CASSSADQPQHF
NA,NA,TRBJ1-1,TRBV19,TGTGCCAGTAGTAATACAGGAAACACTGAAGCTTTCTTT,CASSNTGNTEAFF
NA,NA,TRBJ2-3,TRBV19,TGTGCCAGTGCCCAAGCGGCTAGCACAGATACGCAGTATTTT,CASAQAASTDTQYF
NA,TRBD2,TRBJ2-1,TRBV4-1,TGCGCCAGTTACCCCGGGGGGGGCAGGGCATCCCCCTACAATGAGCAGTTCTTC,CASYPGGGRASPYNEQFF
NA,NA,TRBJ2-1,TRBV12-3/TRBV12-4,TGTGCCAGCAGTTTTCGGGACGAAGACAATGAGCAGTTCTTC,CASSFRDEDNEQFF
NA,TRBD1,TRBJ1-5,TRBV12-3/TRBV12-4,TGTGCCAGCAGAGACAGGGGCGGCAATCAGCCCCAGCATTTT,CASRDRGGNQPQHF
NA,NA,TRBJ1-1,TRBV5-6,TGTGCCAGCAGTTTTGGGACGGGTACTGAAGCTTTCTTT,CASSFGTGTEAFF
once,NA,TRBJ1-5,TRBV2,TGTGCCAGCAGTGAGGAGGGGTATAGCAATCAGCCCCAGCATTTT,CASSEEGYSNQPQHF
NA,TRBD1,TRBJ1-1,TRBV12-3/TRBV12-4,TGTGCCAGCAGTTTACAACAGGGGTTGGACACTGAAGCTTTCTTT,CASSLQQGLDTEAFF
once,NA,TRBJ1-1,TRBV18,TGTGCCAGCTCACCACCCGCCAGACTGAAAATGAACACTGAAGCTTTCTTT,CASSPPARLKMNTEAFF
NA,NA,TRBJ1-2,TRBV29-1,TGCAGCGTTGTCGGGGGCACAGTCCGGATGGACTACACCTTC,CSVVGGTVRMDYTF
NA,TRBD2,TRBJ2-1,TRBV20-1,TGCAGTGCTACCCCGGGACTAGCCACGGGCCATGAGCAGTTCTTC,CSATPGLATGHEQFF
NA,NA,TRBJ1-1,TRBV29-1,TGCAGCGTTGTAACAAGTGAAGCTTTCTTT,CSVVTSEAFF
NA,NA,TRBJ2-1,TRBV20-1,TGCAGTGCTAGACATAGGGGGTATCTCTACAATGAGCAGTTCTTC,CSARHRGYLYNEQFF
NA,TRBD1,TRBJ2-7,TRBV5-6,TGTGCCAGCAGCTCCCGGGACAGGGTGGACCACGAGCAGTACTTC,CASSSRDRVDHEQYF
NA,NA,TRBJ2-2,TRBV5-1,TGCGCCAGCAGCTTCACCCCCTTAGGGACCGGGGAGCTGTTTTTT,CASSFTPLGTGELFF
NA,NA,TRBJ2-6,TRBV6-1,TGTGCCAGCAGTCCCCAACGCTCTGGGGCCAACGTCCTGACTTTC,CASSPQRSGANVLTF
NA,NA,TRBJ2-5,TRBV7-6,TGTGCCAGCAGCAGCACGACGGGAGAGACCCAGTACTTC,CASSSTTGETQYF
once,NA,TRBJ2-1,TRBV27,TGTGCCAGCAGGCCAGGAGTGGGCCATGAGCAGTTCTTC,CASRPGVGHEQFF
NA,NA,TRBJ2-1,TRBV5-1,TGCGCCAGCCTGCCGTCGGACGGACCCTACAATGAGCAGTTCTTC,CASLPSDGPYNEQFF
NA,NA,TRBJ2-3,TRBV24-1,TGTGCCACCCAGTATGACGGGGGGCAGTATTTT,CATQYDGGQYF